This TCR beta chain comes out of a study of T-cell memory formation after mild COVID-19. Germline V gene data show CDR1 as MNHEY and CDR2 as SVGEGT. The CDR3 has 15 amino acids. The V end lost 4 bases, the J end lost 0 bases, and 13 bases lay between the germline ends. Overall study results and limits: What remained unconfirmed was the SARS-CoV-2 specificity of second-wave clones peaking on day 37.

Ten or more counts support this clonotype. The antigen is not known. TCRdb re-derived calls from the 5' RACE reads in MiXCR, one entry per CDR3 protein. The sample has 560,000 or so distinct CDR3 sequences, around 16% seen once. The chain is built from TRBV6-2 or TRBV6-3 and TRBJ2-7; D may correspond to TRBD1 or TRBD2 (5 bases each). The receptor was derived from an adult woman who had mild COVID-19 (a few samples of this study predate the infection). Cell type and time point are not known. Material for sequencing was PBMCs or a T cell subset sorted from them (not recorded which). CDR3 residues: CASSWDERSSYEQYF. The CDR3 nucleotides are TGTGCCAGCAGTTGGGACGAAAGGAGCTCCTACGAGCAGTACTTC.